The subject of this entry is one T cell receptor beta chain. Repertoires were generated with immunoSEQ multiplex PCR, while TCRdb's copy carries only in-frame clones and drops some. Found here are under 200,000 clones, 70% to 90% of them singletons; the top ten hold around 4.9%. The data stem from a study of blood T cell repertoires in COVID-19. Sequenced: peripheral blood. This receptor was obtained from an elderly woman with acute or convalescent COVID-19.

Here the CDR3 reads CASSPRGLAGGISYNEQFF. Here the CDR3 DNA reads TGTGCCAGCTCACCACGGGGACTAGCGGGAGGGATCTCCTACAATGAGCAGTTCTTC. The chain combines TRBV18 with TRBJ2-1; 16 bases map to TRBD2. The trim removed 1 base at V and 0 bases at J, leaving 3 bases unmatched. Germline V gene sequence: CDR1 KGHSH, CDR2 LQKENI. The CDR3 consists of 19 residues.